What follows are 20 T cell receptor beta chains derived from one specimen sequenced in a study of blood T cell repertoires in COVID-19. TCRdb keeps only in-frame clones here, not all; method: immunoSEQ multiplex PCR. The data hold 200,000 to 300,000 clones, with 75% to 90% observed a single time. Sequenced: PBMCs or T cells enriched from blood (not recorded which). The receptors were sampled from a woman aged 40-49 years with acute COVID-19.

J is TRBJ2-2 and V is TRBV7-9; 7 nucleotides align to TRBD1. The ends lost 5 bases at V and 2 bases at J; junction bases unmatched: 14. Germline V gives CDR1 SEHNR, CDR2 FQNEAQ (reference sequence). The CDR3 is made up of 18 amino acids. CDR3 nucleotide sequence: TGTGCCAGCAGCCCAGCCCGAGCCCCAGGGGGTAACACCGGGGAGCTGTTTTTT. It encodes CASSPARAPGGNTGELFF. Based on the CDR3 plus reference TRBV7-9 and TRBJ2-2, the full variable domain is DTGVSQNPRHKITKRGQNVTFRCDPISEHNRLYWYRQTLGQGPEFLTYFQNEAQLEKSRLLSDRFSAERPKGSFSTLEIQRTEQGDSAMYLCASSPARAPGGNTGELFFGEGSRLTVL.

The gene calls are TRBV9 and TRBJ1-1; D gene uncertain. Germline V gene data show CDR1 as SGDLS and CDR2 as YYNGEE. This CDR3 spans 15 amino acids. V lost 2 bases, J lost 0 bases, and 11 bases lay in between. The CDR3 region is CASSVSPAVNTEAFF. In DNA, the CDR3 is TGTGCCAGCAGCGTCTCCCCCGCGGTGAACACTGAAGCTTTCTTT.

This chain uses TRBV11-1 with TRBJ2-7; D gene ambiguous. The germline V gene encodes CDR1 SGHAT and CDR2 FQDESV (reference sequence). This CDR3 contains 13 residues. V gave up 5 bases and J gave up 1 base, with 9 bases separating them. The DNA for the CDR3 is TGTGCCAGCAGCAGCACTCCGTCCTACGAGCAGTACTTC. Residues: CASSSTPSYEQYF.

V and J are TRBV19 and TRBJ1-5, with a weak D call TRBD1 (6 bases). The CDR3 sequence is 15 residues long. Germline V CDR1 and CDR2: LNHDA, SQIVND (reference sequence). V dropped 3 bases and J dropped 7 bases, with 16 bases sitting between them. The DNA for the CDR3 is TGTGCCAGTAGTATTGGTCAGGGGTTTTGGCAGCCCCAGCATTTT. This translates into CASSIGQGFWQPQHF.

V is TRBV6-6 and J is TRBJ1-2, with 9 bases lining up with TRBD1. The CDR3 extends over 16 amino acids. Germline V gives CDR1 MNHNY, CDR2 SVGAGI (reference sequence). V was clipped by 2 bases and J by 5 bases; unmatched bases: 9. The CDR3, as DNA: TGTGCCAGCAGTTACCCCCCCGGGACAGGGAGGTATGGCTACACCTTC. Translating it yields CASSYPPGTGRYGYTF.

V is TRBV5-1 and J is TRBJ1-5; 8 positions match TRBD1. The length of the CDR3 is 14 residues. CDR1 and CDR2 from the germline V gene are SGHRS and YFSETQ. V was clipped by 5 bases and J by 3 bases; unmatched bases: 4. The CDR3 sequence is CASRTGVYNQPQHF. CDR3 DNA: TGCGCCAGCAGGACAGGGGTGTACAATCAGCCCCAGCATTTT.

This clone has more than one count but fewer than ten. The chain employs TRBV6-5 and TRBJ1-2, with 7 bases aligning to TRBD1. Trimming at V came to 4 bases and at J to 2 bases, leaving 7 bases not matched to a gene. Germline CDR1 reads MNHEY; CDR2 reads SVGAGI. The CDR3 extends over 15 amino acids. The DNA for the CDR3 is TGTGCCAGCAGTTCCCAACCGGGACAGAACTATGGCTACACCTTC. Amino acid sequence: CASSSQPGQNYGYTF.

This clone occurred once. The chain employs TRBV3-1 (or the pseudogene TRBV3-2) and TRBJ1-2, with D unclear. CDR1 and CDR2 from the germline V gene are LGHDT and YNNKEL (reference sequence). The CDR3 is 17 residues long. The V and J ends lost 0 bases and 2 bases respectively, with 16 bases between them. The CDR3 DNA reads TGTGCCAGCAGCCAAGATGCAGGCGGGCTCCGGAACTATGGCTACACCTTC. This translates into CASSQDAGGLRNYGYTF.

The V and J genes are TRBV29-1 and TRBJ2-1; maybe TRBD2 (6 bases). The germline V gene encodes CDR1 SQVTM and CDR2 ANQGSEA. CDR3 size: 13 residues. Trimming left V 7 bases short and J 7 bases short, with 17 bases between. The CDR3 reads CSAQPRRENEQFF. DNA of the CDR3: TGCAGCGCCCAGCCCCGCCGGGAGAATGAGCAGTTCTTC.

This clone has just a few counts. The chain uses TRBV4-2 and TRBJ1-1; D unresolved. With 4 bases removed from V and 1 base from J, the gap between germline ends came to 10 bases. The CDR3 is 14 residues long. Germline V CDR1 and CDR2: LGHNA, YNFKEQ. Here the CDR3 DNA reads TGTGCCAGCAGCCTAAACCCAGGGAACACTGAAGCTTTCTTT. It codes for CASSLNPGNTEAFF.

The CDR3 DNA is TGTGCCAGCAGTTTTCAGGGGTCCTATGGCTACACCTTC. Translating it yields CASSFQGSYGYTF. The chain links TRBV12-3 or TRBV12-4 to TRBJ1-2; maybe TRBD1 (6 bases). V gave up 3 bases and J gave up 4 bases, with 9 bases separating them. This CDR3 region has 13 residues.

The rearrangement joins TRBV27 to TRBJ1-1; D perhaps matches TRBD1 (5 bases). Germline CDR1 is MNHEY and CDR2 is SMNVEV (reference sequence). The CDR3 spans 11 residues. V was cut by 10 bases and J by 4 bases, with 10 bases left in between. For the CDR3, the DNA is TGTGCCACATCAAGGGGCACTGAAGCTTTCTTT. This sequence encodes CATSRGTEAFF.

The V call is TRBV9, the J call TRBJ2-5; 8 bases are shared with TRBD2. The junction had 3 bases not matched to a gene; V was cut back by 0 bases and J by 5 bases. The CDR3 spans 14 residues. Germline CDR1 SGDLS, CDR2 YYNGEE. CDR3 in DNA: TGTGCCAGCAGCGTAGGACTAGCGAGGGAGACCCAGTACTTC. Encoded protein: CASSVGLARETQYF.

The chain has TRBV4-2 and TRBJ1-1, with D perhaps TRBD1 (6 bases). V lost 4 bases, J lost 8 bases, and 14 bases lay in between. Per the germline V gene, CDR1 is LGHNA and CDR2 is YNFKEQ. The length of the CDR3 is 13 residues. The CDR3 here is CASSPSKGTEAFF. CDR3 bases: TGTGCCAGCAGCCCCTCTAAAGGGACAGAAGCTTTCTTT.

The chain joins TRBV30 to TRBJ2-3; 7 nucleotides match TRBD1. CDR3 length: 14 amino acids. Germline V gene data show CDR1 as GTSNPN and CDR2 as SVGIG (reference sequence). Trimming removed 4 bases from V and 3 bases from J; junction bases left unmatched: 7. The CDR3 bases are TGTGCCTGGAACCGACAGGGTGGAACAGATACGCAGTATTTT. This sequence encodes CAWNRQGGTDTQYF. The full variable domain, with the rest looked up from reference TRBV30 and TRBJ2-3, is SQTIHQWPATLVQPVGSPLSLECTVEGTSNPNLYWYRQAAGRGLQLLFYSVGIGQISSEVPQNLSASRPQDRQFILSSKKLLLSDSGFYLCAWNRQGGTDTQYFGPGTRLTVL.

The V gene is TRBV30, the J gene TRBJ2-2, with D possibly being TRBD2 (6 bases). The CDR3 loop spans 16 amino acids. V lost 3 bases, J lost 5 bases, and 19 bases lay in between. The germline CDR1 and CDR2 sequences are GTSNPN and SVGIG (reference sequence). CDR3 region: CAWSRTSGRSTGELFF. The CDR3 nucleotides read TGTGCCTGGAGCCGAACATCCGGGAGAAGTACCGGGGAGCTGTTTTTT.

This sequence joins TRBV13 and TRBJ2-3; 7 bases are a match to TRBD2. Germline-derived CDR1 and CDR2 are PRHDT and FYEKMQ (reference sequence). Trimming at V came to 8 bases and at J to 0 bases, leaving 8 bases not matched to a gene. This CDR3 has 15 amino acids. In nucleotides, the CDR3 is TGTGCCAGCTACAGAGCGGGACGAAGCACAGATACGCAGTATTTT. This codes for CASYRAGRSTDTQYF.

The V and J genes are TRBV7-8 and TRBJ1-1; a weak D match, TRBD1 (6 bases). Trimming took off 2 bases at V and 2 bases at J, with 15 bases between the two ends. This CDR3 has 16 amino acids. The germline V gene has CDR1 SGHVS and CDR2 FQNEAQ. The CDR3 coding sequence is TGTGCCAGCAGCTTAAAGGGGGGGGAATATAACACTGAAGCTTTCTTT. It is translated as CASSLKGGEYNTEAFF.

The CDR3 DNA is TGTGCCAGCAGCTCCCTACTAGCGGGAACCTACAATGAGCAGTTCTTC. This codes for CASSSLLAGTYNEQFF. The rearrangement joins TRBV7-2 to TRBJ2-1; 10 nucleotides match TRBD2. Losses at the gene ends were 4 bases for V and 2 bases for J; bases not matched to a gene: 5. The CDR3 covers 16 residues. Germline CDR1 and CDR2: SGHTA and FQGNSA.

V gene TRBV6-1 combines with J gene TRBJ2-1, with 10 bases aligning to TRBD2. CDR1 MNHNS and CDR2 SASEGT come from the germline V gene. The CDR3 extends over 18 amino acids. The J segment lost 6 bases and the V segment lost 2 bases, leaving 13 bases of the junction unmatched. CDR3 sequence: CASSETSGTPFEGNEQFF. For the CDR3, the DNA is TGTGCCAGCAGTGAAACTAGCGGGACTCCCTTTGAGGGCAATGAGCAGTTCTTC.